These T cell receptor beta chains were read from a single sample in a study of early T cells in non-severe SARS-CoV-2 infection. MiXCR, applied by TCRdb to the 5' RACE reads, yields one record per CDR3 protein. Seen here are some 96,000 distinct CDR3 sequences, 11% observed once, and the top ten hold under 5%. This specimen was whole blood, taken at baseline. Every receptor here comes from an adult who was a healthcare worker with PCR-confirmed SARS-CoV-2 infection or an uninfected control (not recorded which). CDR3s include the opening cysteine and the closing phenylalanine or tryptophan. D genes are given only for firm matches. The listing skips clone size in some rows; elsewhere it reads once, few, many or a size class.

v_gene: TRBV20-1
abundance: -
d_gene: -
j_gene: TRBJ1-5
CDR3aa: CSASSYSNQPQHF
CDR3nt: TGCAGTGCTAGTTCCTATAGCAATCAGCCCCAGCATTTT

v_gene: TRBV29-1
abundance: -
d_gene: -
j_gene: TRBJ1-4
CDR3aa: CSGRLLEKLFF
CDR3nt: TGCAGCGGACGACTGCTTGAAAAACTGTTTTTT

v_gene: TRBV5-1
abundance: -
d_gene: -
j_gene: TRBJ1-5
CDR3aa: CASSLGTGIGNQPQHF
CDR3nt: TGCGCCAGCAGCTTGGGTACAGGGATCGGCAATCAGCCCCAGCATTTT

v_gene: TRBV7-3
abundance: many
d_gene: -
j_gene: TRBJ1-1
CDR3aa: CASSEDPGTNTEAFF
CDR3nt: TGTGCCAGCAGTGAGGATCCCGGGACGAACACTGAAGCTTTCTTT

v_gene: TRBV18
abundance: few
d_gene: -
j_gene: TRBJ1-3
CDR3aa: CASSQQGSGNTIYF
CDR3nt: TGTGCCAGCTCTCAACAGGGTTCTGGAAACACCATATATTTT

v_gene: TRBV18
abundance: -
d_gene: -
j_gene: TRBJ2-7
CDR3aa: CASSPRQGQLVHEQYF
CDR3nt: TGTGCCAGCTCACCACGGCAGGGGCAACTAGTCCACGAGCAGTACTTC

v_gene: TRBV12-3/TRBV12-4
abundance: few
d_gene: -
j_gene: TRBJ2-5
CDR3aa: CASSLFGGPRETQYF
CDR3nt: TGTGCCAGCAGTTTATTCGGAGGACCTAGGGAGACCCAGTACTTC

v_gene: TRBV7-9
abundance: many
d_gene: -
j_gene: TRBJ1-2
CDR3aa: CASSPQSGGLNGYTF
CDR3nt: TGTGCCAGCAGCCCCCAGTCTGGTGGACTAAATGGCTACACCTTC

v_gene: TRBV3-1
abundance: few
d_gene: TRBD1
j_gene: TRBJ2-2
CDR3aa: CASRLHRGNTGELFF
CDR3nt: TGTGCCAGCAGGCTTCACAGGGGGAACACCGGGGAGCTGTTTTTT

v_gene: TRBV7-2
abundance: -
d_gene: TRBD2
j_gene: TRBJ2-5
CDR3aa: CASSFSGSSRETQYF
CDR3nt: TGTGCCAGCAGCTTCAGCGGGAGTAGTAGAGAGACCCAGTACTTC

v_gene: TRBV12-3/TRBV12-4
abundance: -
d_gene: -
j_gene: TRBJ2-3
CDR3aa: CASRQQASTDTQYF
CDR3nt: TGTGCCAGCAGACAACAGGCTAGCACAGATACGCAGTATTTT

v_gene: TRBV7-9
abundance: many
d_gene: -
j_gene: TRBJ1-1
CDR3aa: CASSSYRGSLGTEAFF
CDR3nt: TGTGCCAGCAGCTCCTACCGCGGGTCCCTTGGGACTGAAGCTTTCTTT

v_gene: TRBV24-1
abundance: many
d_gene: -
j_gene: TRBJ1-1
CDR3aa: CATSPGIQSHGAFF
CDR3nt: TGTGCCACCAGTCCTGGCATCCAATCCCACGGGGCTTTCTTT

v_gene: TRBV10-3
abundance: -
d_gene: -
j_gene: TRBJ2-2
CDR3aa: CAISGKRDTGELFF
CDR3nt: TGTGCCATCAGTGGGAAGCGTGACACCGGGGAGCTGTTTTTT

v_gene: TRBV7-9
abundance: -
d_gene: -
j_gene: TRBJ1-2
CDR3aa: CASSLDLYGYTF
CDR3nt: TGTGCCAGCAGCTTAGATCTCTATGGCTACACCTTC

v_gene: TRBV2
abundance: -
d_gene: -
j_gene: TRBJ2-7
CDR3aa: CASSLTTALVEQYF
CDR3nt: TGTGCCAGCAGCCTGACTACCGCCCTCGTGGAGCAGTACTTC

v_gene: TRBV18
abundance: few
d_gene: -
j_gene: TRBJ2-3
CDR3aa: CASSTGRREDTQYF
CDR3nt: TGTGCCAGCTCAACCGGGCGGAGGGAAGATACGCAGTATTTT

v_gene: TRBV11-2
abundance: -
d_gene: -
j_gene: TRBJ2-1
CDR3aa: CASSLQGVDNEQFF
CDR3nt: TGTGCCAGCAGCCTGCAGGGAGTGGACAATGAGCAGTTCTTC

v_gene: TRBV5-1
abundance: many
d_gene: -
j_gene: TRBJ2-7
CDR3aa: CASSFLAGHSYEQYF
CDR3nt: TGCGCCAGCAGCTTTCTTGCGGGGCACTCCTACGAGCAGTACTTC

v_gene: TRBV20-1
abundance: many
d_gene: -
j_gene: TRBJ1-1
CDR3aa: CSAPAATTGSTEAFF
CDR3nt: TGCAGTGCTCCCGCAGCTACGACAGGAAGCACTGAAGCTTTCTTT

v_gene: TRBV20-1
abundance: -
d_gene: TRBD1
j_gene: TRBJ1-1
CDR3aa: CSAKDRAVNTEAFF
CDR3nt: TGCAGTGCGAAGGACAGGGCGGTGAACACTGAAGCTTTCTTT

v_gene: TRBV14
abundance: -
d_gene: -
j_gene: TRBJ2-3
CDR3aa: CASSPYTSTDTQYF
CDR3nt: TGTGCCAGCAGCCCTTATACTAGCACAGATACGCAGTATTTT

v_gene: TRBV20-1
abundance: -
d_gene: -
j_gene: TRBJ2-3
CDR3aa: CSASRLTSTDTQYF
CDR3nt: TGCAGTGCTAGTAGGCTGACTAGCACAGATACGCAGTATTTT

v_gene: TRBV29-1
abundance: -
d_gene: -
j_gene: TRBJ1-1
CDR3aa: CSVEGQANTEAFF
CDR3nt: TGCAGCGTTGAGGGGCAAGCAAACACTGAAGCTTTCTTT

v_gene: TRBV2
abundance: many
d_gene: -
j_gene: TRBJ1-1
CDR3aa: CASIRDLNTEAFF
CDR3nt: TGTGCCAGCATCCGGGACCTGAACACTGAAGCTTTCTTT

v_gene: TRBV2
abundance: -
d_gene: -
j_gene: TRBJ2-3
CDR3aa: CASKTRVARTDTQYF
CDR3nt: TGTGCCAGCAAGACCCGAGTGGCGCGCACAGATACGCAGTATTTT

v_gene: TRBV20-1
abundance: many
d_gene: TRBD2
j_gene: TRBJ2-3
CDR3aa: CSASGGEFTDTQYF
CDR3nt: TGCAGTGCTAGCGGGGGGGAATTTACAGATACGCAGTATTTT

v_gene: TRBV12-3/TRBV12-4
abundance: many
d_gene: TRBD1
j_gene: TRBJ1-5
CDR3aa: CASSRGTVGSNQPQHF
CDR3nt: TGTGCCAGCAGCCGAGGGACAGTGGGAAGCAATCAGCCCCAGCATTTT

v_gene: TRBV12-3/TRBV12-4
abundance: few
d_gene: -
j_gene: TRBJ2-2
CDR3aa: CASSEYTGELFF
CDR3nt: TGTGCCAGCAGCGAGTACACCGGGGAGCTGTTTTTT

v_gene: TRBV20-1
abundance: few
d_gene: TRBD2
j_gene: TRBJ2-7
CDR3aa: CSARRAGETSEQYF
CDR3nt: TGCAGTGCTAGGAGGGCGGGAGAGACTTCCGAGCAGTACTTC

v_gene: TRBV21-1
abundance: few
d_gene: -
j_gene: TRBJ2-1
CDR3aa: CASSNLGKSHNEQFF
CDR3nt: TGTGCCAGCAGCAATCTCGGAAAAAGTCACAATGAGCAGTTCTTC

v_gene: TRBV29-1
abundance: -
d_gene: TRBD1
j_gene: TRBJ1-4
CDR3aa: CSVVSDRGEVEKLFF
CDR3nt: TGCAGCGTTGTTTCCGACAGGGGGGAAGTAGAAAAACTGTTTTTT

v_gene: TRBV20-1
abundance: many
d_gene: TRBD1
j_gene: TRBJ1-2
CDR3aa: CSARDRINYGYTF
CDR3nt: TGCAGTGCCAGGGACAGGATTAACTATGGCTACACCTTC

v_gene: TRBV10-3
abundance: many
d_gene: -
j_gene: TRBJ2-1
CDR3aa: CAISESNVRGREQFF
CDR3nt: TGTGCCATCAGTGAGTCGAACGTCAGGGGTCGTGAGCAGTTCTTC

v_gene: TRBV24-1
abundance: -
d_gene: -
j_gene: TRBJ2-1
CDR3aa: CATSDRAGTANEQFF
CDR3nt: TGTGCCACCAGTGATAGAGCCGGGACTGCAAATGAGCAGTTCTTC

v_gene: TRBV29-1
abundance: few
d_gene: -
j_gene: TRBJ2-7
CDR3aa: CSVALPRTYEQYF
CDR3nt: TGCAGCGTTGCTCTCCCGAGGACCTACGAGCAGTACTTC

v_gene: TRBV29-1
abundance: -
d_gene: -
j_gene: TRBJ1-2
CDR3aa: CSVDADNYGYTF
CDR3nt: TGCAGCGTTGACGCGGATAACTATGGCTACACCTTC

v_gene: TRBV5-6
abundance: -
d_gene: -
j_gene: TRBJ2-2
CDR3aa: CASSYPQGRDTGELFF
CDR3nt: TGTGCCAGCAGCTACCCTCAGGGGCGGGACACCGGGGAGCTGTTTTTT

v_gene: TRBV20-1
abundance: few
d_gene: -
j_gene: TRBJ2-3
CDR3aa: CSARDWGVRDTQYF
CDR3nt: TGCAGTGCTAGAGATTGGGGGGTCCGAGATACGCAGTATTTT